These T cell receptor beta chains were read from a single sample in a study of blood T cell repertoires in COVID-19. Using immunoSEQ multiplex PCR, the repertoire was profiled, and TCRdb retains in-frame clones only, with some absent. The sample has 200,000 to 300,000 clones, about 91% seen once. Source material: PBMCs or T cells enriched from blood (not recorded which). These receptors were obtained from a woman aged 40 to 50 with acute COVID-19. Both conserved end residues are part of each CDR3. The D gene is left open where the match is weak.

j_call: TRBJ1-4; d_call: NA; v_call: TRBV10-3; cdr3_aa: CAISDPGGKGEKLFF; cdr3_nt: TGTGCCATCAGTGACCCCGGGGGGAAAGGTGAAAAACTGTTTTTT
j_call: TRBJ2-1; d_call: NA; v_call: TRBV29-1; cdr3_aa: CSVEGSSRYEQFF; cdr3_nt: TGCAGCGTTGAAGGGTCTAGCCGTTATGAGCAGTTCTTC
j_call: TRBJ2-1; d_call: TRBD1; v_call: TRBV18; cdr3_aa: CASSRGQGMVNEQFF; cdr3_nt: TGTGCCAGCTCACGCGGACAGGGGATGGTCAATGAGCAGTTCTTC
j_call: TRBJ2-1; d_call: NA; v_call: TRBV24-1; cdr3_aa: CATSDLQATSYNEQFF; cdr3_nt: TGTGCCACCAGTGATTTGCAGGCCACGTCCTACAATGAGCAGTTCTTC
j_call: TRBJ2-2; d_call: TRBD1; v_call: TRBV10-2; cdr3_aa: CASSEIRGGGVANTGELFF; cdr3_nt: TGCGCCAGCAGTGAGATCAGAGGGGGCGGCGTCGCGAACACCGGGGAGCTGTTTTTT
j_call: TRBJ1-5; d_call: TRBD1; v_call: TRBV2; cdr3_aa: CASRQGARGQPQHF; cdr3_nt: TGTGCCAGCAGACAGGGGGCCAGGGGTCAGCCCCAGCATTTT
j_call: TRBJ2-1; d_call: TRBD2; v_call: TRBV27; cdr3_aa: CASSLGWLAGSNEQFF; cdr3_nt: TGTGCCAGCAGTTTGGGGTGGCTAGCGGGAAGTAATGAGCAGTTCTTC
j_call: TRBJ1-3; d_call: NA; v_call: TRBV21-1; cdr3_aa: CASSKKTSYGNTIYF; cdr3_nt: TGTGCCAGCAGCAAAAAAACTTCATATGGAAACACCATATATTTT
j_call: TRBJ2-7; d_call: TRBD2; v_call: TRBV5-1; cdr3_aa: CASSFGTSVNEQYF; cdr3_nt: TGCGCCAGCAGCTTTGGGACTAGCGTTAACGAGCAGTACTTC
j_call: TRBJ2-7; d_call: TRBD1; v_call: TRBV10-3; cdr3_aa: CAISEFPGGQGAIEQYF; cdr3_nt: TGTGCCATCAGTGAGTTTCCCGGAGGGCAGGGGGCGATCGAGCAGTACTTC
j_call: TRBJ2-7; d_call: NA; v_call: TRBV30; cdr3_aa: CAWRRTYEQYF; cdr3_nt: TGTGCCTGGAGGCGAACCTACGAGCAGTACTTC
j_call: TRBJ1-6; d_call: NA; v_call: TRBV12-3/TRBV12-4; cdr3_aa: CATTDSRNSPLHF; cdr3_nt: TGTGCCACCACGGACAGCAGAAATTCACCCCTCCACTTT
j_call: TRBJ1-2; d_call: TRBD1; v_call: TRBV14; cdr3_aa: CASSLRTGVYGYTF; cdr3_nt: TGTGCCAGCAGCCTTCGGACAGGGGTCTATGGCTACACCTTC
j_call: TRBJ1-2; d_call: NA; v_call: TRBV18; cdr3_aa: CASSEASNYGYTF; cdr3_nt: TGTGCCAGCTCAGAGGCTTCTAACTATGGCTACACCTTC
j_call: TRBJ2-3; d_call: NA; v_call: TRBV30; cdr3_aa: CAWSVGRVTDTQYF; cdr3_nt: TGTGCCTGGAGTGTAGGCAGGGTTACAGATACGCAGTATTTT
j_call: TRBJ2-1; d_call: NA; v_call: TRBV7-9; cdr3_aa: CASSLGAGGRFF; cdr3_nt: TGTGCCAGCAGCTTAGGAGCTGGGGGCCGGTTCTTC
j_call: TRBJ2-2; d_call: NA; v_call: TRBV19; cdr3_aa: CASKVGPSGVGELFF; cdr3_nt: TGTGCCAGTAAAGTGGGCCCTTCAGGTGTCGGGGAGCTGTTTTTT
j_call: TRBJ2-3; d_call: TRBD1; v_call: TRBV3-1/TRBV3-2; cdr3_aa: CASGQGNTQYF; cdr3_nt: TGTGCCAGCGGACAGGGAAATACGCAGTATTTT
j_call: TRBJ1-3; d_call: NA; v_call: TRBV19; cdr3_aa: CASSIPGVTGNTIYF; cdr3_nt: TGTGCCAGTAGTATACCGGGGGTAACTGGAAACACCATATATTTT
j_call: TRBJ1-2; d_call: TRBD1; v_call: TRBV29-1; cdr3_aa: CSVTGTGNIYGYTF; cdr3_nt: TGCAGCGTTACCGGGACAGGCAATATCTATGGCTACACCTTC
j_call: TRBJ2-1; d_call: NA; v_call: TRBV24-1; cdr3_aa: CATSDTISSYNEQFF; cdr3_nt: TGTGCCACCAGTGATACAATCAGCTCCTACAATGAGCAGTTCTTC
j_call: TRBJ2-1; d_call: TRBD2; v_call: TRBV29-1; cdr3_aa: CSVEDLFAGGRGEQFF; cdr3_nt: TGCAGCGTTGAAGATCTTTTTGCGGGAGGACGGGGTGAGCAGTTCTTC